This T cell receptor beta chain was captured by sequencing in a study of control samples from healthy donors and cancer patients. Trimming pared 4 bases from V and 7 bases from J, leaving 15 bases between. CDR3 length equals 15 residues. Germline V gene data show CDR1 as SGDLS and CDR2 as YYNGEE. This table comes from immunoSEQ multiplex PCR, and its TCRdb copy is limited to in-frame clones, with some not included. This sample carries around 110,000 clones, over 90% of them seen once, and the ten largest clones take roughly 2.5%. The source material was blood. The V and J genes are TRBV9 and TRBJ1-6, with D perhaps TRBD1 (5 bases). This receptor was obtained from a young man in good health. The CDR3 coding sequence is TGTGCCAGCAGCCCATCCGGGGGGTGGAATTCACCCCTCCACTTT. Its translation is CASSPSGGWNSPLHF.